This entry is about one TCR beta chain. Its specificity is unknown. The record originates from a study of shared clonotypes between healthy human individuals. Study-wide context: For every donor, three CD4 naive, three CD4 memory, two CD8 naive and one CD8 memory plates were used. Regarding the study as a whole: Sequencing depth was a factor that was expected to affect clonotype sharing among donors. Naive CD4 clonotypes overlapped across a few donors at about 5%.

Germline V gives CDR1 SNHLY, CDR2 FYNNEI. This CDR3 has 13 amino acids. V lost 5 bases, J lost 3 bases, and 10 bases lay in between. Generated by immunoSEQ multiplex PCR, the TCRdb table keeps only in-frame clones and is missing some. The table shows roughly 2,500,000 clones, with 93% occurring only once. Sample: naive CD4+ T cells from PBMCs. Subset meaning: CD45RA+ positively selected. This sequence joins TRBV2 and TRBJ1-2, with D unclear. The source is a man between 18 and 29 years old in good health. Some clones in this sample may be carry-over from other donors' samples. The CDR3 region is CASSRREHYGYTF. CDR3 nucleotide sequence: TGTGCCAGCAGTCGAAGGGAGCACTATGGCTACACCTTC. The whole variable domain, remainder taken from reference TRBV2 and TRBJ1-2, is EPEVTQTPSHQVTQMGQEVILRCVPISNHLYFYWYRQILGQKVEFLVSFYNNEISEKSEIFDDQFSVERPDGSNFTLKIRSTKLEDSAMYFCASSRREHYGYTFGSGTRLTVV.